A selection of T cell receptor beta chains follows, all from one sample in a study of CD8 T cells in ankylosing spondylitis. TCRdb reanalysed the 5' RACE reads using MiXCR and keeps one entry per CDR3 protein. The profile shows around 130,000 distinct CDR3 sequences, roughly 15% of them singletons. The sequenced sample consisted of blood, either unsorted or a sorted T cell fraction (not recorded which). Every receptor here comes from a male donor with ankylosing spondylitis. The CDR3 runs from the conserved cysteine through the conserved F or W. The D gene is left open where the match is weak. Only part of the rows carry a size: once, few, many, or a class if the clone is expanded.

CDR3 | DNA | V | size | D | J
CASSIGGLHTGELFF | TGTGCCAGTAGTATAGGGGGACTACACACCGGGGAGCTGTTTTTT | TRBV19 | few | TRBD2 | TRBJ2-2
CASSEVSGSYNEQFF | TGTGCCAGCAGTGAAGTATCGGGATCCTACAATGAGCAGTTCTTC | TRBV6-1 | - | - | TRBJ2-1
CATSRALADYNEQFF | TGTGCCACCAGCAGGGCTCTAGCGGACTACAATGAGCAGTTCTTC | TRBV15 | few | TRBD2 | TRBJ2-1
CAISSGGRGTADEAFF | TGTGCCATCAGTTCCGGGGGTCGAGGGACTGCGGATGAAGCTTTCTTT | TRBV10-3 | few | - | TRBJ1-1
CAIRQDGETQYF | TGTGCCATCAGACAGGATGGAGAGACCCAGTACTTC | TRBV10-3 | few | - | TRBJ2-5
CATSTRTDQPQHF | TGTGCCACCAGCACCCGGACAGATCAGCCCCAGCATTTT | TRBV15 | - | - | TRBJ1-5
CASKTGYFTEAFF | TGTGCCAGCAAGACAGGTTATTTCACTGAAGCTTTCTTT | TRBV7-9 | few | - | TRBJ1-1
CASSQVTGAGETQYF | TGCGCCAGCAGCCAGGTGACAGGGGCAGGGGAGACCCAGTACTTC | TRBV4-1 | - | TRBD1 | TRBJ2-5
CATSDLGTAGELFF | TGTGCCACCAGTGATTTAGGGACAGCCGGGGAGCTGTTTTTT | TRBV24-1 | many | TRBD1 | TRBJ2-2
CASGPPGRSTYEQYF | TGTGCTAGTGGTCCCCCGGGCAGATCAACCTACGAGCAGTACTTC | TRBV12-5 | few | - | TRBJ2-7
CASSQERGQNTEAFF | TGTGCCAGCAGCCAAGAAAGGGGACAGAACACTGAAGCTTTCTTT | TRBV4-2 | - | - | TRBJ1-1
CSAWGSLAKNIQYF | TGCAGTGCCTGGGGCAGCCTAGCCAAAAACATTCAGTACTTC | TRBV20-1 | - | - | TRBJ2-4
CASSLAKNIQYF | TGTGCCAGCAGCTTAGCTAAAAACATTCAGTACTTC | TRBV7-9 | few | - | TRBJ2-4
CASSQEGYGELFF | TGTGCCAGCAGCCAAGAGGGTTACGGGGAGCTGTTTTTT | TRBV4-2 | - | - | TRBJ2-2
CSVAGAGGTGELFF | TGCAGCGTGGCAGGTGCGGGCGGCACCGGGGAGCTGTTTTTT | TRBV29-1 | few | - | TRBJ2-2
CASSPTGTNNEQFF | TGTGCCAGCAGCCCAACCGGGACCAACAATGAGCAGTTCTTC | TRBV12-3/TRBV12-4 | few | - | TRBJ2-1
CASSSASGSPEQYF | TGTGCCAGCAGCTCCGCTAGCGGGAGTCCCGAGCAGTACTTC | TRBV28 | many | TRBD2 | TRBJ2-7
CASSYSADYTEAFF | TGTGCCAGCAGTTACTCGGCAGACTACACTGAAGCTTTCTTT | TRBV6-2/TRBV6-3 | few | - | TRBJ1-1
CSAITQGREQYF | TGCAGCGCAATAACCCAGGGGCGGGAGCAGTACTTC | TRBV29-1 | few | - | TRBJ2-7
CASSAARVNEQFF | TGTGCCAGCAGTGCCGCCAGGGTTAATGAGCAGTTCTTC | TRBV2 | - | - | TRBJ2-1
CASSSSGTSGIGGEQFF | TGTGCCAGCAGCTCCTCAGGGACTAGCGGGATCGGCGGTGAGCAGTTCTTC | TRBV7-9 | - | TRBD2 | TRBJ2-1
CSVGQKGEQYF | TGCAGCGTTGGGCAGAAGGGCGAGCAGTACTTC | TRBV29-1 | many | - | TRBJ2-7
CASTGGGPWEQYF | TGTGCCAGCACCGGAGGGGGGCCCTGGGAGCAGTACTTC | TRBV7-9 | - | - | TRBJ2-7
CASSLPKGQYEQYF | TGTGCCAGCAGCTTACCTAAGGGACAGTACGAGCAGTACTTC | TRBV7-8 | few | TRBD1 | TRBJ2-7
CASSFKVDDEAFF | TGTGCCAGCAGTTTCAAAGTTGACGACGAAGCTTTCTTT | TRBV27 | - | - | TRBJ1-1
CASSVAAEYQETQYF | TGTGCCAGCAGCGTAGCGGCGGAGTACCAAGAGACCCAGTACTTC | TRBV9 | - | - | TRBJ2-5
CASRASGSSYNEQFF | TGTGCCAGCAGGGCTTCCGGGAGCTCCTACAATGAGCAGTTCTTC | TRBV28 | - | - | TRBJ2-1
CSASTGEGETQYF | TGCAGTGCGTCGACAGGAGAGGGGGAGACCCAGTACTTC | TRBV20-1 | few | - | TRBJ2-5
CASSYLAGRGTDTQYF | TGTGCCAGCAGTTACCTAGCGGGGAGGGGCACAGATACGCAGTATTTT | TRBV6-5 | many | TRBD2 | TRBJ2-3
CASVAGGAREQFF | TGTGCCAGCGTAGCGGGAGGGGCCAGGGAGCAGTTCTTC | TRBV6-1 | - | TRBD2 | TRBJ2-1
CASSLAPYSSYEQYF | TGCGCCAGCAGCTTGGCCCCTTACAGCTCCTACGAGCAGTACTTC | TRBV5-1 | - | - | TRBJ2-7
CASSLGWETGNEQFF | TGCGCCAGCAGCTTGGGCTGGGAGACCGGCAATGAGCAGTTCTTC | TRBV5-1 | - | - | TRBJ2-1
CASSSRLSSYNEQFF | TGCGCCAGCAGCTCAAGACTCAGCTCCTACAATGAGCAGTTCTTC | TRBV5-1 | - | - | TRBJ2-1
CASSRDDRGSTDTQYF | TGTGCCAGCAGCCGCGACGACAGGGGAAGCACAGATACGCAGTATTTT | TRBV5-5 | - | TRBD1 | TRBJ2-3
CSAPGLGNQPQHF | TGCAGTGCCCCGGGACTGGGCAATCAGCCCCAGCATTTT | TRBV20-1 | few | - | TRBJ1-5
CASSWGDYNEQFF | TGTGCCAGCAGCTGGGGGGACTACAATGAGCAGTTCTTC | TRBV7-9 | - | - | TRBJ2-1
CSARATSQRGVGETQYF | TGCAGTGCTAGAGCGACATCTCAGCGGGGTGTGGGGGAGACCCAGTACTTC | TRBV20-1 | few | TRBD2 | TRBJ2-5
CSARGQAGQPQHF | TGCAGTGCTAGAGGGCAGGCCGGTCAGCCCCAGCATTTT | TRBV20-1 | - | - | TRBJ1-5
CASSLKGTGRVSYNEQFF | TGTGCTAGCAGCTTAAAGGGAACGGGCAGGGTTTCCTACAATGAGCAGTTCTTC | TRBV7-7 | - | - | TRBJ2-1
CSVVGAYNEQFF | TGCAGCGTTGTTGGGGCCTACAATGAGCAGTTCTTC | TRBV29-1 | many | - | TRBJ2-1
CSVEDTRTSHEQYF | TGCAGCGTTGAAGATACAAGGACTAGTCACGAGCAGTACTTC | TRBV29-1 | many | TRBD2 | TRBJ2-7
CASSMDGAQPQHF | TGTGCCAGCAGTATGGACGGCGCTCAGCCCCAGCATTTT | TRBV6-1 | few | - | TRBJ1-5
CASSEANSYNEQFF | TGTGCCAGCAGTGAAGCAAACTCCTACAATGAGCAGTTCTTC | TRBV2 | few | - | TRBJ2-1
CASSSRAVGTTEAFF | TGCGCCAGCAGCTCCAGGGCGGTCGGGACGACTGAAGCTTTCTTT | TRBV5-1 | few | - | TRBJ1-1
CASRPTRYWAYEQYF | TGTGCCAGCAGGCCCACCCGCTACTGGGCCTACGAGCAGTACTTC | TRBV6-1 | - | - | TRBJ2-7
CASSLPGLADNEQFF | TGTGCCAGCAGTTTACCTGGACTAGCTGACAATGAGCAGTTCTTC | TRBV12-3/TRBV12-4 | - | TRBD2 | TRBJ2-1
CASSSDPSSGNTIYF | TGTGCCAGCAGCTCGGACCCAAGCTCTGGAAACACCATATATTTT | TRBV13 | many | - | TRBJ1-3
CSARDWQGLLYEQYF | TGCAGTGCTAGAGATTGGCAGGGACTACTCTACGAGCAGTACTTC | TRBV20-1 | - | TRBD2 | TRBJ2-7
CASRGQGSNQPQHF | TGTGCCAGCAGAGGGCAGGGATCCAATCAGCCCCAGCATTTT | TRBV3-1 | - | - | TRBJ1-5
CASSAPMAGGEQYF | TGCGCCAGCAGCGCTCCGATGGCCGGGGGCGAGCAGTACTTC | TRBV5-1 | - | - | TRBJ2-7
CASSQRTSAYNEQFF | TGTGCCAGCAGCCAAAGGACTAGCGCCTACAATGAGCAGTTCTTC | TRBV14 | - | TRBD2 | TRBJ2-1
CASSLGTSLWETQYF | TGTGCCAGCAGCTTAGGGACTAGCTTATGGGAGACCCAGTACTTC | TRBV7-3 | - | TRBD2 | TRBJ2-5
CSVIRGGYEQYF | TGCAGCGTAATCAGGGGAGGTTACGAGCAGTACTTC | TRBV29-1 | few | - | TRBJ2-7